Shown below are 12 T cell receptor beta chains from a single sample sequenced in a study of cytomegalovirus exposure and HLA in healthy donors. The PCR employed 60 Vbeta primers together with 13 Jbeta primers. Libraries were prepared by immunoSEQ multiplex PCR; TCRdb keeps only in-frame clonotypes and omits some of them. The sample lists about 150,000 clones, around 86% occurring once. Specimen: PBMCs. The receptor set was obtained from a male donor in good health and CMV-seronegative.

V and J are TRBV6-1 and TRBJ1-2, with TRBD1 identical over 8 bases. This CDR3 comprises 11 residues. In germline, CDR1 is MNHNS, CDR2 SASEGT. V lost 6 bases and J lost 13; bases outside the gene matches: 7. Here the CDR3 DNA reads TGTGCCAGCAGAGAACAGGACAGGGCCACCTTC. Translation gives CASREQDRATF.

The chain employs TRBV27 and TRBJ2-5, with TRBD2 identical over 12 bases. CDR1 is MNHEY and CDR2 is SMNVEV in the germline V gene (reference sequence). V was clipped by 4 bases and J by 1 base; unmatched bases: 4. This CDR3 has 16 amino acids. The CDR3 spells CASSSELAGGQETQYF. In nucleotides, the CDR3 is TGTGCCAGCAGTTCGGAACTAGCGGGGGGCCAAGAGACCCAGTACTTC.

The chain couples TRBV5-4 to TRBJ2-2; weak D call: TRBD2 (5 bases). This CDR3 spans 14 amino acids. Germline loops: CDR1 SGHNT, CDR2 YYREEE (reference sequence). V shed 4 bases and J shed 3 bases, with 10 bases lying between them. Here the CDR3 reads CASSLTRDTGELFF. The CDR3 region has the DNA TGTGCCAGCAGCCTTACTAGAGACACCGGGGAGCTGTTTTTT.

This clone was found once. This sequence joins TRBV5-1 and TRBJ1-1, with TRBD1 as a possible D gene (6 bases). V lost 4 bases, J lost 5 bases, and 15 bases lay in between. The germline CDR1 and CDR2 sequences are SGHRS and YFSETQ. This CDR3 contains 14 residues. Here the CDR3 reads CASSSTGPETEAFF. CDR3 DNA: TGCGCCAGCAGCAGTACAGGGCCTGAGACTGAAGCTTTCTTT.

This rearrangement joins TRBV7-9 to TRBJ2-7; D may be TRBD2 (5 bases). From germline, CDR1 is SEHNR and CDR2 FQNEAQ (reference sequence). This CDR3 contains 15 residues. Trimming removed 0 bases at V and 6 bases at J, with 15 bases between. The chain's CDR3 is CASSLARGYSSEQYF. The CDR3 DNA sequence: TGTGCCAGCAGCTTAGCTCGGGGTTACTCAAGCGAGCAGTACTTC.

This clone was recorded once. V usage is TRBV5-1 and J usage is TRBJ1-5; 7 bases are shared with TRBD1. Germline loops: CDR1 SGHRS, CDR2 YFSETQ. With 0 bases clipped from V and 3 bases from J, the junction kept 6 bases outside the gene matches. This CDR3 spans 16 amino acids. The CDR3 is CASSLGTGKNNQPQHF. CDR3 nucleotide sequence: TGCGCCAGCAGCTTGGGGACAGGTAAAAACAATCAGCCCCAGCATTTT.

This rearrangement joins TRBV7-9 to TRBJ1-1; 7 bases agree with TRBD1. In germline, CDR1 is SEHNR, CDR2 FQNEAQ (reference sequence). The CDR3 extends over 15 amino acids. The junction had 6 bases not matched to a gene; V was cut back by 5 bases and J by 0 bases. CDR3 sequence: CASSHGTEMNTEAFF. CDR3 in DNA: TGTGCCAGCAGCCACGGGACAGAAATGAACACTGAAGCTTTCTTT.

The chain links TRBV7-6 to TRBJ2-1; D is possibly TRBD2 (6 bases). CDR1 SGHVS and CDR2 FNYEAQ come from the germline V gene. V was pared by 1 base and J by 2 bases, with 9 bases between. The CDR3 is made up of 15 amino acids. CDR3: CASSLVWGAYNEQFF. Here the CDR3 DNA reads TGTGCCAGCAGCTTAGTTTGGGGGGCCTACAATGAGCAGTTCTTC. Full variable domain (missing parts from reference TRBV7-6 and TRBJ2-1): GAGVSQSPRYKVTKRGQDVALRCDPISGHVSLYWYRQALGQGPEFLTYFNYEAQQDKSGLPNDRFSAERPEGSISTLTIQRTEQRDSAMYRCASSLVWGAYNEQFFGPGTRLTVL.

CDR3 amino acids: CASSSRTGLETQYF. DNA for the CDR3: TGTGCCAGCAGCTCACGAACAGGGTTAGAGACCCAGTACTTC. The J gene is TRBJ2-5, the V gene TRBV7-6; possible D gene TRBD1, 6 bases. CDR1 is SGHVS, CDR2 FNYEAQ, per germline. The CDR3 extends over 14 amino acids. Trimming took 4 bases from V and 4 from J, leaving 13 bases between them. Variable domain in full (rest from reference TRBV7-6 and TRBJ2-5): GAGVSQSPRYKVTKRGQDVALRCDPISGHVSLYWYRQALGQGPEFLTYFNYEAQQDKSGLPNDRFSAERPEGSISTLTIQRTEQRDSAMYRCASSSRTGLETQYFGPGTRLLVL.

The chain joins TRBV4-1 to TRBJ2-1; 7 positions agree with TRBD2. Per germline, CDR1 MGHRA and CDR2 YSYEKL. The CDR3 extends over 16 amino acids. J gave up 6 bases and V 0 bases, and 8 bases lay outside the gene matches. CDR3 protein: CASSQEAGTNGNEQFF. CDR3 nucleotide sequence: TGCGCCAGCAGCCAAGAGGCGGGGACTAATGGCAATGAGCAGTTCTTC.

The chain links TRBV30 to TRBJ1-1, with D possibly matching TRBD1 (6 bases). V was trimmed by 5 bases and J by 0 bases, leaving 13 bases between them. CDR3 size: 14 residues. The germline V gene encodes CDR1 GTSNPN and CDR2 SVGIG (reference sequence). The CDR3 reads CAWDEGGVNTEAFF. CDR3 DNA: TGTGCCTGGGACGAGGGGGGGGTGAACACTGAAGCTTTCTTT.

V is TRBV7-9 and J is TRBJ1-1; 7 bases line up with TRBD1. CDR3 length: 14 residues. V lost 2 bases to trimming and J lost 8 bases; unmatched junction nucleotides: 8. Germline-derived CDR1 and CDR2 are SEHNR and FQNEAQ (reference sequence). CDR3 loop: CASSLFPLDREAFF. For the CDR3, the DNA is TGTGCCAGCAGCTTATTTCCACTGGACAGGGAAGCTTTCTTT.